This entry features one T cell receptor beta chain sequence. The record originates from a study of T cell responses to AZD1222 COVID-19 vaccine. V lost 3 bases and J lost 3, with 3 bases in between. The CDR3 runs 12 residues. Per the germline V gene, CDR1 is SEHNR and CDR2 is FQNEAQ (reference sequence). The data were produced by immunoSEQ multiplex PCR, yet TCRdb's version contains in-frame clones alone and is incomplete. The sample holds about 120,000 clones; 87% are singletons and the top ten take 6.5% to 8.5%. The J gene is TRBJ1-5, the V gene TRBV7-9, with unresolved D. The receptor comes from an adult in good health. Here the sequenced sample was peripheral blood, taken on day 0 of AZD1222 vaccination. The CDR3 is CASSFPNQPQHF. The CDR3 bases are TGTGCCAGCAGCTTCCCCAATCAGCCCCAGCATTTT.